The rows below give T cell receptor beta chains drawn from one sample of a study of T cell changes during pregnancy in multiple sclerosis. Here immunoSEQ multiplex PCR was the method, and the copy in TCRdb shows in-frame clones only, minus some. The sample has 100,000 or so clones, around 94% seen once. Source: peripheral blood, taken in the second trimester of pregnancy. The origin of the receptors is a female donor with multiple sclerosis, enrolled in a pregnancy study. The CDR3 runs from the conserved cysteine through the conserved F or W. Fields, in order: V gene, D gene, J gene, clone size, CDR3 DNA, CDR3 protein. A D gene is named only where the DNA matches it firmly. The listing skips clone size in some rows; elsewhere it reads once, few, many or a size class.

>TRBV9|NA|TRBJ1-5|NA
TGTGCCAGCAGCGTAGGTCCGGAGGCAAATCAGCCCCAGCATTTT
CASSVGPEANQPQHF
>TRBV16|NA|TRBJ1-4|NA
TGTGCCAGCAGCTTTCCGGGAGCTAATGAAAAACTGTTTTTT
CASSFPGANEKLFF
>TRBV25-1|NA|TRBJ2-7|NA
TGTGCCAGCAGTGAAGAGACTAGATCCTACGAGCAGTACTTC
CASSEETRSYEQYF
>TRBV19|NA|TRBJ1-5|once
TGTGCCAGTACAGGGACATTCGGTAATCAGCCCCAGCATTTT
CASTGTFGNQPQHF
>TRBV6-6|NA|TRBJ1-1|NA
TGTGCCAGCAGTTACCTGTCGACAGGGAACACTGAAGCTTTCTTT
CASSYLSTGNTEAFF
>TRBV27|NA|TRBJ1-1|NA
TGTGCCAGCAGTCGGTTGACAACGGCCTCAAGGAACACTGAAGCTTTCTTT
CASSRLTTASRNTEAFF
>TRBV13|TRBD1|TRBJ2-7|NA
TGTGCCAGCAGCACCTCCGGGACAGGGAGGAACGAGCAGTACTTC
CASSTSGTGRNEQYF
>TRBV12-2|NA|TRBJ1-2|NA
TGTGCAAGTCGCTTCCGGCACAGGTACGATGGCTACACCTTC
CASRFRHRYDGYTF
>TRBV2|NA|TRBJ2-5|NA
TGTGCCAGCAGATCGGCAGGGGTAGAGACCCAGTACTTC
CASRSAGVETQYF
>TRBV5-1|TRBD1|TRBJ2-5|NA
TGCGCCAGCAGTTTTACAGGGGAAGAGACCCAGTACTTC
CASSFTGEETQYF
>TRBV7-3|TRBD1|TRBJ2-3|once
TGTGCCAGCAGCTTCCAACGGACAGGGGTGCGCACAGATACGCAGTATTTT
CASSFQRTGVRTDTQYF
>TRBV11-2|TRBD2|TRBJ2-7|NA
TGTGCCAGCAGCTTAGATCCGGGCGGGGGCTACGAGCAGTACTTC
CASSLDPGGGYEQYF
>TRBV27|TRBD1|TRBJ2-2|once
TGTGCCAGCAGAAGGACAGGGTTAACCGGGGAGCTGTTTTTT
CASRRTGLTGELFF
>TRBV18|TRBD1|TRBJ1-5|NA
TGTGCCAGCTCACCCGACAGGGCTGGCAATCAGCCCCAGCATTTT
CASSPDRAGNQPQHF
>TRBV7-9|TRBD1|TRBJ2-1|NA
TGTGCCAGCAGCCTCCTCCAGGGACAGGGAGTTTACTCCTACAATGAGCAGTTCTTC
CASSLLQGQGVYSYNEQFF
>TRBV9|TRBD2|TRBJ2-7|NA
TGTGCCAGCAGCGTTGGACTAGCGGGGACTCACTCCTACGAGCAGTACTTC
CASSVGLAGTHSYEQYF
>TRBV25-1|NA|TRBJ1-3|NA
TGTGCCAGCAGTGATGTCGGGGGTAACACCATATATTTT
CASSDVGGNTIYF
>TRBV27|NA|TRBJ1-5|NA
TGTGCCAGCGGACCCACAGGGTTACGACACAATCAGCCCCAGCATTTT
CASGPTGLRHNQPQHF
>TRBV7-7|TRBD1|TRBJ2-7|once
TGTGCCAGCAGCTTAGGCCCGGGACAGGGTGTCGACGAGCAGTACTTC
CASSLGPGQGVDEQYF
>TRBV5-1|NA|TRBJ2-7|NA
TGCGCCAGCAGCTTGGAGGTCGCAGGGCGCCGTTACTACGAGCAGTACTTC
CASSLEVAGRRYYEQYF
>TRBV7-2|NA|TRBJ1-1|NA
TGTGCCAGCAGCCGACTCGGGGTGGGCACTGAAGCTTTCTTT
CASSRLGVGTEAFF
>TRBV6-1|NA|TRBJ2-7|NA
TGTGCCAGCAGGTCGACAGGTTTTCCCTACGAGCAGTACTTC
CASRSTGFPYEQYF
>TRBV5-4|TRBD2|TRBJ2-7|NA
TGTGCCAGCAGCTCCGGCCGGACTAGCGGGAAAGGAGAGCAGTACTTC
CASSSGRTSGKGEQYF
>TRBV4-1|TRBD2|TRBJ2-7|few
TGCGCCAGCAGCCAAGATGTCGGGACTAGCGGGTGGATCTCCTACGAGCAGTACTTC
CASSQDVGTSGWISYEQYF
>TRBV9|TRBD2|TRBJ2-2|NA
TGTGCCAGCACCGGGACTAGCGGGAGGGCCGAGTTCGGGGAGCTGTTTTTT
CASTGTSGRAEFGELFF
>TRBV30|NA|TRBJ1-6|NA
TGTGCCTGGAGTGTAAGGGGTCGTTATAATTCACCCCTCCACTTT
CAWSVRGRYNSPLHF
>TRBV14|NA|TRBJ2-3|NA
TGTGCCAGCAGCCAAGTTAGACAACAGGGAATCCAGTATTTT
CASSQVRQQGIQYF
>TRBV28|TRBD1|TRBJ2-7|NA
TGTGCCAGCAGCCCCCCCCCAAGGGGGCCCTACGAGCAGTACTTC
CASSPPPRGPYEQYF
>TRBV6-1|TRBD1|TRBJ1-1|once
TGTGCCAGCAGTTTTACAGGGGAAGAAGCTTTCTTT
CASSFTGEEAFF
>TRBV10-3|TRBD2|TRBJ2-1|NA
TGTGCCATCAGTGAGGGGGGTTCGGCGGGAGGGCCCGGTGAGCAGTTCTTC
CAISEGGSAGGPGEQFF
>TRBV5-1|NA|TRBJ2-2|NA
TGCGCCAGCAACGAAGGAGGGGGCGCAACCGGGGAGCTGTTTTTT
CASNEGGGATGELFF
>TRBV10-3|TRBD2|TRBJ2-7|NA
TGTGCCATCACCCGGGGTACTAGCGGGGGATCGTACGAGCAGTACTTC
CAITRGTSGGSYEQYF
>TRBV18|NA|TRBJ2-1|once
TGTGCCAGCTCATCCCAGGGGAGCTCCTACAATGAGCAGTTCTTC
CASSSQGSSYNEQFF
>TRBV4-2|NA|TRBJ1-3|NA
TGTGCCAGCAGCCAAGACGGTCTCTCTGGAAACACCATATATTTT
CASSQDGLSGNTIYF
>TRBV27|NA|TRBJ1-5|NA
TGTGCCAGCAGTTCATTAGAGAGACAGTTGGGCAATCAGCCCCAGCATTTT
CASSSLERQLGNQPQHF
>TRBV27|NA|TRBJ2-7|NA
TGTGCCAGCAGTTTACGGGCCAGGGCCAACGAGCAGTACTTC
CASSLRARANEQYF
>TRBV27|NA|TRBJ2-1|NA
TGTGCCAGCAGGCCTTACGGGGGTTTAAACAATGAGCAGTTCTTC
CASRPYGGLNNEQFF
>TRBV5-1|NA|TRBJ2-5|few
TGCGCCAGCAGCTGGACAGTTTCCGAGTACCAAGAGACCCAGTACTTC
CASSWTVSEYQETQYF
>TRBV5-1|NA|TRBJ2-7|NA
TGCGCCAGCAGCTTGGTCGGGATACAATCCTACGAGCAGTACTTC
CASSLVGIQSYEQYF
>TRBV7-9|TRBD1|TRBJ1-1|NA
TGTGCCAGCAGCCCCGGCGGGACAGGGATCTTGAACACTGAAGCTTTCTTT
CASSPGGTGILNTEAFF
>TRBV30|TRBD1|TRBJ2-1|NA
TGTGCCTGGAGTCCCGGACAGGGGGCAAATGAGCAGTTCTTC
CAWSPGQGANEQFF